These 20 T cell receptor beta chains share one sample of origin, sequenced in a study of control samples from healthy donors and cancer patients. Here immunoSEQ multiplex PCR was the method, and the copy in TCRdb shows in-frame clones only, minus some. The sample lists around 70,000 clones; 94% were seen once. Sequencing used blood. The receptors were sampled from a woman younger than 45 in good health.

The chain links TRBV3-1 (or the pseudogene TRBV3-2) to TRBJ2-6, with TRBD2 matching 8 bases. CDR1 and CDR2 from the germline V gene are LGHDT and YNNKEL (reference sequence). Unmatched junction bases numbered 6, after V lost 8 bases and J lost 3 bases. The length of the CDR3 is 15 residues. This chain's CDR3 is CASSSGTSGANVLTF. The CDR3 DNA follows: TGTGCCAGCTCCTCCGGGACTAGTGGGGCCAACGTCCTGACTTTC.

The chain recombines TRBV25-1 with TRBJ1-5; no definite D call. CDR1 is MGHDK, CDR2 SYGVNS, per germline. V gave up 3 bases and J gave up 5 bases, with 5 bases separating them. The CDR3 runs to 12 residues. The CDR3 spells CASSEADQPQHF. The CDR3 DNA follows: TGTGCCAGCAGTGAGGCTGATCAGCCCCAGCATTTT.

V usage is TRBV3-1 (or the pseudogene TRBV3-2) and J usage is TRBJ1-1; a weak D match, TRBD1 (5 bases). Germline CDR1 is LGHDT and CDR2 is YNNKEL (reference sequence). The CDR3 contains 15 residues. The V gene lost 5 bases and the J gene lost 5 bases, with 18 bases spanning the gap. In DNA, the CDR3 is TGTGCCAGCAGCTCAATCGGGGGAGTAAGGACTGAAGCTTTCTTT. Protein sequence: CASSSIGGVRTEAFF.

As for this clone: Other DNA sequences of this sample code for an identical CDR3. The V and J genes are TRBV2 and TRBJ1-5; D may be TRBD1 (6 bases). Germline CDR1 and CDR2: SNHLY and FYNNEI. Deletions cut 6 bases from V and 5 bases from J, with 14 bases between. The CDR3 consists of 14 residues. The CDR3 is CASRDRTGYQPQHF. For the CDR3, the DNA is TGTGCCAGCAGAGATCGTACAGGGTATCAGCCCCAGCATTTT. The full variable domain, with the rest looked up from reference TRBV2 and TRBJ1-5, is EPEVTQTPSHQVTQMGQEVILRCVPISNHLYFYWYRQILGQKVEFLVSFYNNEISEKSEIFDDQFSVERPDGSNFTLKIRSTKLEDSAMYFCASRDRTGYQPQHFGDGTRLSIL.

The rearrangement joins TRBV4-1 to TRBJ1-5; tentative D call: TRBD1 (6 bases). V was pared by 8 bases and J by 1 base, with 9 bases between. Germline-derived CDR1 and CDR2 are MGHRA and YSYEKL. CDR3 length: 13 residues. CDR3 bases: TGCGCCAGCGGTGACAGGAGCAATCAGCCCCAGCATTTT. Its protein is CASGDRSNQPQHF.

The chain recombines TRBV2 with TRBJ1-6, with D perhaps matching TRBD1 (5 bases). The CDR3 sequence is 14 residues long. V gave up 6 bases and J gave up 6 bases, with 12 bases separating them. Germline assignment: CDR1 SNHLY and CDR2 FYNNEI. The DNA for the CDR3 is TGTGCCAGCAGCGGTCAGGGATCTAATTCACCCCTCCACTTT. Translated, it gives CASSGQGSNSPLHF.

The V and J genes are TRBV14 and TRBJ1-2; D uncertain. Germline values: CDR1 SGHDN, CDR2 FVKESK. The CDR3 has 13 residues. V shed 0 bases and J shed 4 bases, with 6 bases lying between them. DNA for the CDR3: TGTGCCAGCAGCCAAGATTGGGGCTATGGCTACACCTTC. Residues: CASSQDWGYGYTF.

The J gene is TRBJ1-2, the V gene TRBV27; D unresolved. V was cut by 1 base and J by 1 base, with 10 bases left in between. Germline CDR1 and CDR2: MNHEY and SMNVEV (reference sequence). This CDR3 region has 15 residues. CDR3 sequence reads: CASSLLATINYGYTF. The CDR3, as DNA: TGTGCCAGCAGTTTATTGGCAACCATTAACTATGGCTACACCTTC.

The J gene is TRBJ1-4, the V gene TRBV4-2; D may be TRBD1 (6 bases). V lost 0 bases to trimming and J lost 5 bases, with 10 bases between them. The germline gives CDR1 LGHNA, CDR2 YNFKEQ. This CDR3 has 15 residues. CDR3 sequence reads: CASSQEFQGNEKLFF. In DNA, the CDR3 is TGTGCCAGCAGCCAAGAATTCCAGGGGAATGAAAAACTGTTTTTT.

The genes are TRBV5-1 and TRBJ1-5; D remains ambiguous. Between the trimmed V and J ends, which lost 2 bases and 2 bases, there was a span of 8 bases. CDR3 length: 14 residues. Germline V gene sequence: CDR1 SGHRS, CDR2 YFSETQ. CDR3 region: CASSFGTGNQPQHF. In nucleotides, the CDR3 is TGCGCCAGCAGCTTTGGTACGGGCAATCAGCCCCAGCATTTT.

The genes are TRBV24-1 and TRBJ2-1; 11 nucleotides line up with TRBD2. CDR3 length: 17 amino acids. The germline V gene has CDR1 KGHDR and CDR2 SFDVKD. V trimming: 1 base; J trimming: 3 bases; junction bases outside the gene matches: 4. CDR3 sequence (DNA): TGTGCCACCAGTGATTTTCCCGGGACTAGCGGCTACAATGAGCAGTTCTTC. Amino acids: CATSDFPGTSGYNEQFF.

CDR3 amino acids: CASSIQGDYGYTF. CDR3 bases: TGTGCCAGCAGTATACAGGGTGACTATGGCTACACCTTC. The gene calls are TRBV12-3 or TRBV12-4 and TRBJ1-2, with a possible D match to TRBD1 (6 bases). The ends were cut back, 5 bases at V and 3 bases at J, with 10 bases in the middle. The CDR3 loop spans 13 amino acids.

This clone was seen just once. V usage is TRBV10-3 and J usage is TRBJ2-6; 7 bases match TRBD1. The CDR3 spans 16 residues. V lost 9 bases to trimming and J lost 0 bases; unmatched junction nucleotides: 8. Germline CDR1 is ENHRY and CDR2 is SYGVKD. The CDR3 loop is CAISHHRGSGANVLTF. The CDR3 DNA reads TGTGCCATTTCGCACCACAGGGGCTCTGGGGCCAACGTCCTGACTTTC.

The chain links TRBV19 to TRBJ1-2; D gene ambiguous. CDR1 and CDR2 (germline): LNHDA, SQIVND (reference sequence). V gave up 2 bases and J gave up 3 bases, with 13 bases separating them. This CDR3 is 15 amino acids long. In nucleotides, the CDR3 is TGTGCCAGTAGTATATCCGGGCAGGAGGACTATGGCTACACCTTC. This codes for CASSISGQEDYGYTF.

The V and J genes are TRBV6-5 and TRBJ1-1; 10 nucleotides align to TRBD1. This CDR3 spans 14 amino acids. Germline V gives CDR1 MNHEY, CDR2 SVGAGI. The trim removed 6 bases at V and 5 bases at J, leaving 6 bases unmatched. CDR3 amino acids: CASSTDRGLTEAFF. The CDR3 nucleotides read TGTGCCAGCAGCACCGACAGGGGGCTGACTGAAGCTTTCTTT.

The chain combines TRBV19 with TRBJ2-1; D is uncertain. Germline CDR1 and CDR2: LNHDA and SQIVND (reference sequence). V lost 7 bases to trimming and J lost 6 bases, with 19 bases between them. The CDR3 is 15 residues long. CDR3 coding DNA: TGTGCCAGTAACATAGACGCGACAATTTCCAATGAGCAGTTCTTC. Translation gives CASNIDATISNEQFF.

The chain joins TRBV11-2 to TRBJ2-2, with TRBD2 matching over 10 bases. Germline V gene lookup returns CDR1 SGHAT and CDR2 FQNNGV. The CDR3 contains 16 residues. The ends lost 4 bases at V and 6 bases at J; junction bases unmatched: 8. The CDR3: CASSWTSGKLAGELFF. The CDR3 DNA reads as TGTGCCAGCAGCTGGACTAGCGGCAAACTCGCCGGGGAGCTGTTTTTT.

This clone was observed once. The gene calls are TRBV5-4 and TRBJ2-5, with D maybe TRBD2 (6 bases). Germline CDR1 and CDR2: SGHNT and YYREEE (reference sequence). V was cut by 0 bases and J by 2 bases, with 11 bases left in between. The length of the CDR3 is 15 residues. The CDR3 is CASSLGGVLQETQYF. The DNA for the CDR3 is TGTGCCAGCAGCTTGGGGGGGGTTCTACAAGAGACCCAGTACTTC.

The V gene is TRBV7-8, the J gene TRBJ1-2; 7 nucleotides match TRBD1. After removal of 5 bases from V and 4 bases from J, the junction contained 10 bases not matched to a gene. The CDR3 extends over 15 amino acids. Germline CDR1 and CDR2: SGHVS and FQNEAQ. The CDR3 nucleotides are TGTGCCAGCAGCCCACGGCCAGGGGGTGCCTATGGCTACACCTTC. This gives the protein CASSPRPGGAYGYTF.

This clone has just one count. This chain connects TRBV7-2 to TRBJ1-6, with D uncertain. CDR3 length: 15 amino acids. Germline V gives CDR1 SGHTA, CDR2 FQGNSA. V was clipped by 1 base and J by 3 bases, with 7 bases between them. Here the CDR3 reads CASSLVVYYNSPLHF. CDR3 coding DNA: TGTGCCAGCAGCTTAGTGGTCTACTATAATTCACCCCTCCACTTT.